This passage covers 13 T cell receptor beta chains from one sample sequenced in a study of T cells in Graves' hyperthyroidism and ophthalmopathy. It was RNA transcripts that yielded the amplified TCR beta CDR3 regions. With the HTBI primer set, the TCR CDR3 went through a first round of RT-PCR. TCRdb recomputed calls from the multiplex PCR reads with MiXCR, one row per CDR3 protein. Counted here are around 620,000 distinct CDR3 sequences, under 60% occurring once; the ten biggest clones make up roughly 19%. Sequenced sample: peripheral blood or thyroid tissue (not recorded which). Receptors were obtained from an adult woman with Graves' disease, either hyperthyroidism or ophthalmopathy (not recorded which).

This clonotype was found a few times. The rearrangement joins TRBV10-2 to TRBJ1-1, with D perhaps matching TRBD1 (6 bases). The V gene lost 8 bases and the J gene lost 1 base, with 17 bases spanning the gap. Germline V gives CDR1 WSHSY, CDR2 SAAADI. CDR3 length: 15 amino acids. The CDR3 bases are TGCGCCAGCTCCCTCCCTAGACAGGAGAACACTGAAGCTTTCTTT. This sequence encodes CASSLPRQENTEAFF.

This clonotype was seen repeatedly, ten times or more. The rearrangement joins TRBV2 to TRBJ2-3; the D gene is possibly TRBD2 (6 bases). V was trimmed by 7 bases and J by 1 base, leaving 15 bases between them. CDR3 length: 15 residues. In germline, CDR1 is SNHLY, CDR2 FYNNEI. The CDR3, as DNA: TGTGCCAGCAACTGGGGGGACGACCGCACAGATACGCAGTATTTT. Its protein is CASNWGDDRTDTQYF.

The chain employs TRBV7-2 and TRBJ2-3; 8 bases match TRBD1. This CDR3 spans 17 amino acids. The germline V gene encodes CDR1 SGHTA and CDR2 FQGNSA. The J segment lost 3 bases and the V segment lost 5 bases, leaving 13 bases of the junction unmatched. Written as DNA, the CDR3 is TGTGCCAGCAGCGGACGCAGGGGGCCGTTAAGGACAGATACGCAGTATTTT. This sequence encodes CASSGRRGPLRTDTQYF.

This clonotype has a count of ten or more. This chain links TRBV9 with TRBJ1-3; D is undetermined. Germline loops: CDR1 SGDLS, CDR2 YYNGEE. Trimming shortened V by 0 bases and J by 2 bases, and 12 bases separated the two germline ends. This CDR3 comprises 16 residues. CDR3 sequence (DNA): TGTGCCAGCAGCGTAGCGCTGGGCTTCGCTGGAAACACCATATATTTT. It translates to CASSVALGFAGNTIYF.

The chain uses TRBV10-3 and TRBJ1-1; 8 nucleotides agree with TRBD1. Germline-derived CDR1 and CDR2 are ENHRY and SYGVKD. The CDR3 runs 14 residues. Germline trimming cut 3 bases from V and 7 bases from J; bases unmatched to any gene: 7. The CDR3 sequence is CAISDLRGRNEAFF. The CDR3 DNA reads as TGTGCCATCAGTGATCTCAGGGGGCGAAATGAAGCTTTCTTT.

This clonotype was seen many times. The rearrangement uses TRBV7-9 and TRBJ1-2; D not resolved. The CDR3 extends over 13 amino acids. V shed 3 bases and J shed 4 bases, with 9 bases lying between them. Per germline, CDR1 SEHNR and CDR2 FQNEAQ (reference sequence). The DNA of the CDR3 is TGTGCCAGCAGCTTCGATCCGGTCTATGGCTACACCTTC. This codes for CASSFDPVYGYTF.

A word on this clonotype: Relative to the germline gene, one junction end is altered; a read error may explain this. J is TRBJ2-5 and V is TRBV12-3 or TRBV12-4; maybe TRBD2 (6 bases). The length of the CDR3 is 11 residues. CDR3 nucleotides: TGTGCCAACAGTTTACGGGAGACCCGGTACTTC. Its translation is CANSLRETRYF.

This rearrangement joins TRBV11-2 to TRBJ1-2; D uncertain. Trimming left V 2 bases short and J 2 bases short, with 15 bases between. Germline CDR1 and CDR2: SGHAT and FQNNGV. The length of the CDR3 is 16 residues. The CDR3 region has the DNA TGTGCCAGCAGCTTAAGGGCCGGGGAGGGAAACTATGGCTACACCTTC. Translating gives CASSLRAGEGNYGYTF. The full variable domain, with the rest looked up from reference TRBV11-2 and TRBJ1-2, is EAGVAQSPRYKIIEKRQSVAFWCNPISGHATLYWYQQILGQGPKLLIQFQNNGVVDDSQLPKDRFSAERLKGVDSTLKIQPAKLEDSAVYLCASSLRAGEGNYGYTFGSGTRLTVV.

V gene TRBV10-2 combines with J gene TRBJ2-3, with 7 bases matching TRBD2. The junction had 12 bases not matched to a gene; V was cut back by 10 bases and J by 5 bases. The CDR3 is 14 amino acids. Germline CDR1 WSHSY, CDR2 SAAADI. CDR3 sequence reads: CATRSLSGEDTQYF. In DNA form, the CDR3 reads TGCGCCACCCGCTCTCTAAGCGGGGAAGATACGCAGTATTTT.

Ten or more counts support this clonotype. The chain joins TRBV4-1 to TRBJ2-7; the D gene is possibly TRBD1 (6 bases). The V end lost 4 bases, the J end lost 2 bases, and 18 bases lay between the germline ends. This CDR3 has 16 amino acids. Germline-derived CDR1 and CDR2 are MGHRA and YSYEKL. The CDR3 nucleotides are TGCGCCAGCAGCCCCGTGTGGGGGCCTAACCCCTACGAGCAGTACTTC. Translating it yields CASSPVWGPNPYEQYF.

This clonotype was counted many times. The rearrangement joins TRBV15 to TRBJ2-3, with D maybe TRBD2 (6 bases). From germline, CDR1 is LNHNV and CDR2 YYDKDF (reference sequence). V lost 0 bases and J 6 bases, leaving 10 bases between the germline ends. The CDR3 is made up of 14 amino acids. CDR3 coding DNA: TGTGCCACCAGCAGAGATCCTGGGAGGGATACGCAGTATTTT. Its protein product is CATSRDPGRDTQYF.

The chain joins TRBV29-1 to TRBJ1-3; 7 bases are a match to TRBD1. With 4 bases clipped from V and 2 bases from J, the junction kept 5 bases outside the gene matches. CDR3 length: 14 residues. Germline lookup yields CDR1 SQVTM and CDR2 ANQGSEA. CDR3 sequence (DNA): TGCAGCGTTGTTCTCGACAGGGCTGGAAACACCATATATTTT. Protein: CSVVLDRAGNTIYF.

This clonotype was picked up one time. The chain recombines TRBV10-3 with TRBJ2-5; TRBD2 aligns across 16 bases. The J call may be incorrect, as the DNA end agrees better with TRBJ2-1. CDR3 length: 16 residues. Germline CDR1 reads ENHRY; CDR2 reads SYGVKD. The CDR3 loop is CAISEPGLAGGDEQFF. CDR3 DNA sequence: TGTGCCATCAGTGAGCCGGGACTAGCGGGAGGGGATGAGCAGTTCTTC.